Below, 17 T cell receptor beta chains from the same sample are listed, as sequenced in a study of T cells after posttransplantation cyclophosphamide. Busulfan-fludarabine conditioning, marrow transplant, and cyclophosphamide on days +3 and +4 were administered. Some clones are missing from TCRdb's copy, which holds only in-frame ones; the method was immunoSEQ multiplex PCR. This sample comprises around 7,700 clones, none seen once only. The sample in question was PBMCs, obtained 94 days after allogeneic stem cell transplant with posttransplant cyclophosphamide. These receptors all stem from a female patient in her 60s who received an allogeneic stem cell transplant from an unrelated donor, was CMV-positive, and had acute GVHD only. Some of the T cells may derive from the graft donor.

This clone was detected ten times or more. The CDR3 loop reads CASSPLNSRDRGYGYTF. In DNA, the CDR3 is TGTGCCAGCTCACCACTCAACTCAAGGGACAGGGGGTATGGCTACACCTTC. This sequence joins TRBV18 and TRBJ1-2, with 11 bases lining up with TRBD1. This CDR3 has 17 amino acids. The junction had 9 bases not matched to a gene; V was cut back by 1 base and J by 5 bases. Germline-derived CDR1 and CDR2 are KGHSH and LQKENI.

This clone was counted ten times or more. The chain employs TRBV12-3 or TRBV12-4 and TRBJ1-2; TRBD1 is a possible D gene (5 bases). Trimming took 5 bases from V and 2 from J, leaving 9 bases between them. The CDR3 loop spans 13 amino acids. Written as DNA, the CDR3 is TGTGCCAGCAGTCCGTCAGGGAACTATGGCTACACCTTC. Encoded protein: CASSPSGNYGYTF.

This clone appeared many times. The gene calls are TRBV6-1 and TRBJ2-7; D not certain. Germline V gene data show CDR1 as MNHNS and CDR2 as SASEGT. Trimming took 3 bases from V and 2 from J, leaving 8 bases between them. The CDR3 has 13 amino acids. The CDR3 DNA sequence: TGTGCCAGCAGTGAGGGCAGGACCTACGAGCAGTACTTC. Protein sequence: CASSEGRTYEQYF.

This clone was seen at least ten times. The chain is built from TRBV19 and TRBJ2-7, with 7 bases lining up with TRBD2. This CDR3 spans 16 amino acids. The V segment lost 0 bases and the J segment 3 bases; nucleotides outside the gene matches: 8. Germline V gives CDR1 LNHDA, CDR2 SQIVND (reference sequence). CDR3 DNA sequence: TGTGCCAGTAGTATAGATCTAGGGAGGGGAGGCTACGAGCAGTACTTC. Translating it yields CASSIDLGRGGYEQYF. Variable domain in full (rest from reference TRBV19 and TRBJ2-7): DGGITQSPKYLFRKEGQNVTLSCEQNLNHDAMYWYRQDPGQGLRLIYYSQIVNDFQKGDIAEGYSVSREKKESFPLTVTSAQKNPTAFYLCASSIDLGRGGYEQYFGPGTRLTVT.

At least ten counts were recorded for this clone. The gene calls are TRBV7-9 and TRBJ1-1; possibly TRBD1 for D (5 bases). V dropped 0 bases and J dropped 0 bases, with 8 bases sitting between them. CDR1 and CDR2 from the germline V gene are SEHNR and FQNEAQ (reference sequence). The CDR3 is made up of 15 amino acids. The CDR3 loop is CASSLARGMNTEAFF. The DNA of the CDR3 is TGTGCCAGCAGCTTAGCTCGGGGGATGAACACTGAAGCTTTCTTT.

This clone occurred many times. The rearrangement joins TRBV27 to TRBJ1-5, with 9 bases fitting TRBD1. Looked up from germline, CDR1 is MNHEY and CDR2 is SMNVEV (reference sequence). V lost 1 base, J lost 4 bases, and 5 bases stayed unmatched. This CDR3 comprises 16 residues. CDR3 loop: CASSLLGQGFNQPQHF. CDR3 sequence (DNA): TGTGCCAGCAGTTTATTGGGACAGGGTTTTAATCAGCCCCAGCATTTT.

This clone was counted ten times or more. V and J are TRBV7-3 and TRBJ1-5, with D hard to call. Germline loops: CDR1 SGHTA, CDR2 FQGTGA. V was clipped by 3 bases and J by 0 bases, with 6 bases between them. This CDR3 region has 14 residues. CDR3 in amino acids: CASSFLASNQPQHF. For the CDR3, the DNA is TGTGCCAGCAGCTTTTTGGCTAGCAATCAGCCCCAGCATTTT.

In this sample, this clone turned up many times. This chain's CDR3 is CASSFAALEGEQFF. CDR3 nucleotides: TGCGCCAGCAGCTTCGCGGCTTTGGAAGGTGAGCAGTTCTTC. The V call is TRBV5-1, the J call TRBJ2-1; D not certain. Trimming removed 2 bases from V and 9 bases from J, with 15 bases in between. The length of the CDR3 is 14 residues. CDR1 and CDR2 (germline): SGHRS, YFSETQ.

This clone qualifies as medium-sized. The chain carries TRBV6-4 and TRBJ2-1, with 11 nucleotides matching TRBD2. The junction had 10 bases not matched to a gene; V was cut back by 3 bases and J by 9 bases. Germline CDR1 MRHNA, CDR2 SNTAGT. This CDR3 has 16 residues. In DNA, the CDR3 is TGTGCCAGCAGTGATTCTGGACTAGCGGGTTTCAGTGAGCAGTTCTTC. Translated, it gives CASSDSGLAGFSEQFF.

This clone was counted ten times or more. CDR3 nucleotides: TGCGCCAGCAGCTTCGGACAGCCCAATCAGCCCCAGCATTTT. Translated: CASSFGQPNQPQHF. The chain links TRBV5-1 to TRBJ1-5; D might be TRBD1 (6 bases). The CDR3 extends over 14 amino acids. Trimming removed 2 bases at V and 3 bases at J, with 9 bases between. Germline loops: CDR1 SGHRS, CDR2 YFSETQ.

The table lists this clone with many counts. V gene TRBV13 combines with J gene TRBJ1-2; 7 nucleotides agree with TRBD1. There are 13 residues in the CDR3. CDR1 is PRHDT, CDR2 FYEKMQ, per germline (reference sequence). The V gene end was trimmed by 7 bases and the J gene end by 4 bases; junction bases not matched to a gene: 6. CDR3 region: CASTLGTVYGYTF. The CDR3 nucleotides are TGTGCCAGCACTCTAGGGACAGTCTATGGCTACACCTTC.

This clone was counted ten times or more. The chain joins TRBV5-4 to TRBJ2-7; 9 bases align to TRBD1. Germline values: CDR1 SGHNT, CDR2 YYREEE (reference sequence). This CDR3 spans 16 amino acids. V shed 5 bases, J shed 6 bases, and the junction held 15 bases outside the gene matches. CDR3 nucleotide sequence: TGTGCCAGCAGTTCCCGCTTACAGGGGGCGACGAGCGAGCAGTACTTC. This encodes CASSSRLQGATSEQYF.

Notes on this clone: A read error may account for a junction end that differs from germline. V and J are TRBV6-5 and TRBJ1-2, with D perhaps TRBD1 (6 bases). CDR3 length equals 13 residues. The germline V gene encodes CDR1 MNHEY and CDR2 SVGAGI. CDR3 amino acids: CASTSNRAYGYIF. In DNA, the CDR3 is TGTGCCAGCACCTCCAACAGGGCCTATGGCTACATCTTC.

This clone is medium-sized in the sample. The V call is TRBV5-1, the J call TRBJ1-4, with D maybe TRBD1 (6 bases). The germline V and J ends were trimmed by 0 bases and 6 bases, with 12 bases remaining between them. This CDR3 has 15 amino acids. Germline V lookup: CDR1 SGHRS, CDR2 YFSETQ. CDR3 sequence (DNA): TGCGCCAGCAGCTTGGGGGGAACAGGGTATGAAAAACTGTTTTTT. Protein sequence: CASSLGGTGYEKLFF. Variable domain in full (rest from reference TRBV5-1 and TRBJ1-4): KAGVTQTPRYLIKTRGQQVTLSCSPISGHRSVSWYQQTPGQGLQFLFEYFSETQRNKGNFPGRFSGRQFSNSRSEMNVSTLELGDSALYLCASSLGGTGYEKLFFGSGTQLSVL.

This clone was observed many times. The rearrangement links TRBV28 to TRBJ1-5, with TRBD1 identical over 8 bases. Per the germline V gene, CDR1 is MDHEN and CDR2 is SYDVKM. This CDR3 has 16 residues. J was trimmed by 4 bases and V by 6 bases; bases with no gene match: 11. The CDR3 nucleotides read TGTGCCAGCAGGGACGACAGGGGCGGAGGGAATCAGCCCCAGCATTTT. As protein: CASRDDRGGGNQPQHF.

Relative to its sample, this clone is medium-sized. The CDR3 sequence: CASSAQDRPNEQFF. The CDR3 region has the DNA TGTGCCAGCAGCGCTCAGGACAGGCCCAATGAGCAGTTCTTC. This sequence joins TRBV7-2 and TRBJ2-1, with TRBD1 identical over 7 bases. Trimming removed 5 bases from V and 6 bases from J; junction bases left unmatched: 7. The CDR3 spans 14 residues. CDR1 and CDR2 (germline): SGHTA, FQGNSA.

This clone was counted ten times or more. The V call is TRBV5-5, the J call TRBJ1-1; a weak D match, TRBD1 (6 bases). Trimming pared 3 bases from V and 0 bases from J, leaving 9 bases between. Germline-derived CDR1 and CDR2 are SGHKS and YYEKEE (reference sequence). The CDR3 spans 14 residues. CDR3 in amino acids: CASSYTGLNTEAFF. In DNA form, the CDR3 reads TGTGCCAGCAGCTATACAGGGCTGAACACTGAAGCTTTCTTT.